Following are 12 T cell receptor beta chains from one sample sequenced in a study of blood T cells in healthy people across ages. Together with a sample-barcoded 5' primer, a J-beta primer mix was included in a second PCR lasting about 7 to 11 cycles. TCRdb independently ran MiXCR on the 5' RACE reads; one entry per CDR3 protein. The profile shows just over 800,000 distinct CDR3 sequences, around 68% of them singletons. The sequencing input was blood. These receptors were obtained from a young man in good health.

The chain employs TRBV18 and TRBJ2-5; no reliable D call. The CDR3 has 14 residues. Germline CDR1 and CDR2: KGHSH and LQKENI. V lost 5 bases and J lost 1, with 11 bases in between. CDR3 in amino acids: CASSTVTAQETQYF. The CDR3 nucleotides read TGTGCCAGCTCAACGGTGACGGCCCAAGAGACCCAGTACTTC.

The chain recombines TRBV28 with TRBJ2-7; weak D call: TRBD2 (5 bases). Germline CDR1 is MDHEN and CDR2 is SYDVKM. The length of the CDR3 is 15 residues. V was cut by 5 bases and J by 3 bases, with 17 bases left in between. CDR3 DNA: TGTGCCAGCAGTCCACCGGAGGCCCTGATCTACGAGCAGTACTTC. Translated: CASSPPEALIYEQYF.

This clonotype was seen only a few times. The genes are TRBV18 and TRBJ2-1; 8 bases are a match to TRBD2. CDR1 KGHSH and CDR2 LQKENI come from the germline V gene. The CDR3 contains 15 residues. Trimming cost V 3 bases and J 3 bases; bases outside gene matches: 4. The CDR3 DNA reads TGTGCCAGCTCACCTGAGCGGGGGCTCTACAATGAGCAGTTCTTC. It codes for CASSPERGLYNEQFF.

The V call is TRBV27, the J call TRBJ2-1; TRBD1 agrees at 9 bases. With the DNA end fitting TRBJ2-7 better, the J assignment may be wrong. The CDR3 consists of 14 residues. Germline CDR1 is MNHEY and CDR2 is SMNVEV (reference sequence). Here the CDR3 reads CASGTGWGGYEQYF. The DNA for the CDR3 is TGTGCCAGCGGGACAGGGTGGGGAGGGTACGAGCAGTACTTC.

CDR3 amino acids: CATSTPDSPLSYEQYF. CDR3 sequence (DNA): TGTGCCACCAGCACCCCCGACAGCCCTCTTTCCTACGAGCAGTACTTC. The chain is built from TRBV15 and TRBJ2-4; D is possibly TRBD1 (5 bases). The J call may be in error: the DNA end matches TRBJ2-7 better. Germline CDR1 reads LNHNV; CDR2 reads YYDKDF (reference sequence). The CDR3 has 16 residues.

The CDR3 protein is CASRFQGAGQPQHF. Written as DNA, the CDR3 is TGTGCCAGCAGATTTCAGGGGGCCGGGCAGCCCCAGCATTTT. The V and J genes are TRBV6-2 or TRBV6-3 and TRBJ1-5; 8 positions match TRBD1. CDR1 is MNHEY, CDR2 SVGEGT, per germline. The CDR3 is 14 amino acids. J lost 7 bases, V lost 6 bases, and 8 bases had no gene match.

This clonotype was seen a handful of times. A much larger clone is a single base away; this may be a read error. V usage is TRBV13 and J usage is TRBJ2-5; 10 bases map to TRBD2. This CDR3 is 14 amino acids long. Trimming at V came to 1 base and at J to 11 bases, leaving 7 bases not matched to a gene. Germline V gives CDR1 PRHDT, CDR2 FYEKMQ (reference sequence). The DNA of the CDR3 is TGTGCCAGCAGCTTAGAGCTAGCGGGGGATGAGCAGTACTTC. It translates to CASSLELAGDEQYF.

In this sample, this clonotype turned up many times. The chain recombines TRBV6-5 with TRBJ1-5, with D unresolved. Germline lookup yields CDR1 MNHEY and CDR2 SVGAGI. V lost 8 bases, J lost 7 bases, and 12 bases lay in between. The CDR3 runs to 12 residues. In DNA, the CDR3 is TGTGCCAGCCACGGTTTAAACCAGCCCCAGCATTTT. Translation: CASHGLNQPQHF.

This clonotype was observed a few times. The CDR3, as DNA: TGTGCCAGCAGCTTAGAGGTGTCTGAAGCTTTCTTT. Translation: CASSLEVSEAFF. The rearrangement joins TRBV7-2 to TRBJ1-1, with no clear D. Trimming shortened V by 1 base and J by 6 bases, and 6 bases separated the two germline ends. Germline V gene lookup returns CDR1 SGHTA and CDR2 FQGNSA. This CDR3 spans 12 amino acids.

This clonotype has only one observation. This sequence joins TRBV6-2 or TRBV6-3 and TRBJ1-1, with D unresolved. Germline V lookup: CDR1 MNHEY, CDR2 SVGEGT. This CDR3 is built from 15 residues. V lost 2 bases, J lost 4 bases, and 14 bases lay in between. This CDR3 reads CASSYGGAGGTEAFF. The CDR3 DNA is TGTGCCAGCAGTTACGGTGGAGCCGGTGGCACTGAAGCTTTCTTT.

In this sample, this clonotype turned up once. The chain has TRBV7-2 and TRBJ2-2; 7 nucleotides agree with TRBD1. Losses at the gene ends were 6 bases for V and 3 bases for J; bases not matched to a gene: 7. CDR1 is SGHTA and CDR2 is FQGNSA in the germline V gene. The CDR3 is 15 residues long. The CDR3 DNA reads TGTGCCAGCAGTGAACGACAGGGTGACACCGGGGAGCTGTTTTTT. Its protein is CASSERQGDTGELFF.

The table lists this clonotype with a few counts. The chain employs TRBV12-3 or TRBV12-4 and TRBJ2-3; no clear D. The CDR3 covers 15 residues. Deletions cut 5 bases from V and 0 bases from J, with 12 bases between. DNA of the CDR3: TGTGCCAGCAGTCCGGACCTATCTAGCACAGATACGCAGTATTTT. It specifies CASSPDLSSTDTQYF.